This T cell receptor beta chain was sequenced during a study of shared clonotypes between healthy human individuals. Measured with immunoSEQ multiplex PCR; TCRdb has only the in-frame clones, and not every one. The table shows about 2 million clones, with around 95% occurring only once. Germline V gene lookup returns CDR1 SGHRS and CDR2 YFSETQ. Trimming cost V 3 bases and J 2 bases, with 10 bases left between them. CDR3 length: 14 amino acids. This sequence joins TRBV5-1 and TRBJ2-3; D is possibly TRBD1 or TRBD2 (5 bases each). The clonotype was recovered from a man between 18 and 29 years old in good health. Source material: naive CD4+ T cells sorted from blood. Subset noted: CD45RA+ positively selected. For the CDR3, the DNA is TGCGCCAGCAGCTCCGGGGCAGACACAGATACGCAGTATTTT. Its translation: CASSSGADTDTQYF. The variable domain in full, with the rest retrieved from reference TRBV5-1 and TRBJ2-3, is KAGVTQTPRYLIKTRGQQVTLSCSPISGHRSVSWYQQTPGQGLQFLFEYFSETQRNKGNFPGRFSGRQFSNSRSEMNVSTLELGDSALYLCASSSGADTDTQYFGPGTRLTVL.